This entry lists 8 T cell receptor beta chains sequenced from one sample in a study of cytotoxic CD8 clonotypes in ibrutinib-treated CLL. Clones were sequenced by immunoSEQ multiplex PCR, and TCRdb holds only the in-frame ones, with some missing. Of about 200,000 clones listed, over 55% were seen once; the top ten hold 13%. Sequenced here: PBMCs, sampled after 24 months of ibrutinib treatment. The receptors originated from a human donor with chronic lymphocytic leukemia.

CDR3 coding DNA: TGTGCCAGCAGCTTAGCCCTAGCGGGAGGGCCGGGGGCAGATACGCAGTATTTT. Translating it yields CASSLALAGGPGADTQYF. The chain uses TRBV7-6 and TRBJ2-3, with 12 bases matching TRBD2. The CDR3 covers 18 residues. Germline trimming cut 0 bases from V and 4 bases from J; bases unmatched to any gene: 8. The germline gives CDR1 SGHVS, CDR2 FNYEAQ. Full variable domain (missing parts from reference TRBV7-6 and TRBJ2-3): GAGVSQSPRYKVTKRGQDVALRCDPISGHVSLYWYRQALGQGPEFLTYFNYEAQQDKSGLPNDRFSAERPEGSISTLTIQRTEQRDSAMYRCASSLALAGGPGADTQYFGPGTRLTVL.

The rearrangement joins TRBV4-2 to TRBJ1-2; TRBD1 agrees at 12 bases. The CDR3 runs 17 residues. With 0 bases clipped from V and 4 bases from J, the junction kept 6 bases outside the gene matches. The germline gives CDR1 LGHNA, CDR2 YNFKEQ. This chain's CDR3 is CASSQEGGTGGPYGYTF. For the CDR3, the DNA is TGTGCCAGCAGCCAAGAGGGTGGGACAGGGGGCCCCTATGGCTACACCTTC.

This chain connects TRBV9 to TRBJ2-3, with D possibly TRBD1 on 5 matching bases. The V end lost 0 bases, the J end lost 6 bases, and 11 bases lay between the germline ends. Germline CDR1 reads SGDLS; CDR2 reads YYNGEE. The CDR3 is made up of 14 amino acids. CDR3 amino acids: CASSVAGIFDTQYF. The CDR3 DNA sequence: TGTGCCAGCAGCGTAGCAGGGATATTCGATACGCAGTATTTT. The complete variable domain, with remaining parts taken from reference TRBV9 and TRBJ2-3, reads DSGVTQTPKHLITATGQRVTLRCSPRSGDLSVYWYQQSLDQGLQFLIQYYNGEERAKGNILERFSAQQFPDLHSELNLSSLELGDSALYFCASSVAGIFDTQYFGPGTRLTVL.

CDR3 in DNA: TGTGCCAGCAGGCCAACAGGGGTCTACGAGCAGTACTTC. Encoded protein: CASRPTGVYEQYF. V usage is TRBV6-5 and J usage is TRBJ2-7; 7 bases fit TRBD1. The ends lost 6 bases at V and 3 bases at J; junction bases unmatched: 5. The V gene's germline CDR1 is MNHEY and CDR2 SVGAGI. The CDR3 totals 13 residues.

The J gene is TRBJ2-7, the V gene TRBV27, with 12 bases identical to TRBD2. From germline, CDR1 is MNHEY and CDR2 SMNVEV (reference sequence). CDR3 length equals 17 residues. V shed 2 bases and J 3 bases; nucleotides not matched to a gene: 8. The CDR3 reads CASSLTRLAGVVYEQYF. The CDR3 DNA reads as TGTGCCAGCAGTTTAACGAGACTAGCGGGAGTTGTCTACGAGCAGTACTTC.

The chain couples TRBV28 to TRBJ2-1; D might be TRBD2 (6 bases). Per the germline V gene, CDR1 is MDHEN and CDR2 is SYDVKM. The ends were cut back, 2 bases at V and 7 bases at J, with 24 bases in the middle. This CDR3 is built from 18 residues. The CDR3 spells CASSLTFRGLQPQNEQFF. The CDR3 coding sequence is TGTGCCAGCAGTTTAACATTTAGGGGACTCCAACCCCAGAATGAGCAGTTCTTC. The full variable domain, rest sourced from reference TRBV28 and TRBJ2-1, is DVKVTQSSRYLVKRTGEKVFLECVQDMDHENMFWYRQDPGLGLRLIYFSYDVKMKEKGDIPEGYSVSREKKERFSLILESASTNQTSMYLCASSLTFRGLQPQNEQFFGPGTRLTVL.

The rearrangement uses TRBV28 and TRBJ1-2; D gene uncertain. CDR3 length: 15 amino acids. CDR1 is MDHEN, CDR2 SYDVKM, per germline. V shed 3 bases and J shed 4 bases, with 15 bases lying between them. The CDR3 sequence is CASSFSWARGYGYTF. In DNA, the CDR3 is TGTGCCAGCAGTTTCTCGTGGGCGCGAGGCTATGGCTACACCTTC.

This clone was detected a few times. The rearrangement joins TRBV9 to TRBJ2-1; D ambiguous. With 4 bases removed from V and 5 bases from J, the gap between germline ends came to 10 bases. The CDR3 is made up of 13 amino acids. From germline, CDR1 is SGDLS and CDR2 YYNGEE. The DNA of the CDR3 is TGTGCCAGCAGCTCACGGCCCGACAATGAGCAGTTCTTC. Protein: CASSSRPDNEQFF.